Listed below are T cell receptor beta chains from one sample, sequenced in a study of blood T cell repertoires in COVID-19. Libraries were prepared by immunoSEQ multiplex PCR; TCRdb keeps only in-frame clonotypes and omits some of them. The table records approximately 210,000 clones, 80% of them present only once. Sequencing was done on a sample of peripheral blood. These receptors all stem from a human donor in a cohort sampled during active COVID-19. CDR3s include the opening cysteine and the closing phenylalanine or tryptophan. D genes are given only for firm matches. Not every row has a clone size; where given, it reads once, few, many or a size class.

V gene	D gene	clone size	J gene	CDR3 DNA	CDR3 protein
TRBV5-5	NA	NA	TRBJ1-2	TGTGCCAGCAGCTTAAAAGACTTCCCCAGCTATGGCTACACCTTC	CASSLKDFPSYGYTF
TRBV29-1	NA	NA	TRBJ2-7	TGCAGCGTTAGACAGGGAGGCTACGAGCAGTACTTC	CSVRQGGYEQYF
TRBV7-2	NA	NA	TRBJ1-6	TGTGCCAGCAGCTTTCAACACGGCCGGGGTCGCGGTTTACCCCTCCACTTT	CASSFQHGRGRGLPLHF
TRBV18	TRBD1	NA	TRBJ1-4	TGTGCCAGCTCACGGACAGGCGCCGCAACTAATGAAAAACTGTTTTTT	CASSRTGAATNEKLFF
TRBV15	NA	NA	TRBJ2-4	TGTGCCACCAGCAGCCCTCAGGGGGACTTAGCCAAAAACATTCAGTACTTC	CATSSPQGDLAKNIQYF
TRBV7-2	TRBD2	NA	TRBJ2-7	TGTGCCAGCAGCTTAGGTCTAGCGGGAGTGTACGAGCAGTACTTC	CASSLGLAGVYEQYF
TRBV7-2	TRBD2	NA	TRBJ2-7	TGTGCCAGCAGCAGAAGACTAGCGGGGGGCCTCTACGAGCAGTACTTC	CASSRRLAGGLYEQYF
TRBV6-2/TRBV6-3	TRBD2	once	TRBJ2-7	TGTGCCAGCAGTTTTGGCGGGAGAATCCGATCCTACGAGCAGTACTTC	CASSFGGRIRSYEQYF
TRBV14	NA	NA	TRBJ2-6	TGTGCCAGCAGCCATCCGACACCCTTCGTCCTGACTTTC	CASSHPTPFVLTF
TRBV10-3	TRBD1	NA	TRBJ2-1	TGTGCCATCAGTGCCCGACAGGGTAAGGATGAGCAGTTCTTC	CAISARQGKDEQFF
TRBV19	TRBD2	NA	TRBJ2-7	TGTGCCAGTAAACCGACTAGCGGCAGCTCCTACGAGCAGTACTTC	CASKPTSGSSYEQYF
TRBV15	NA	NA	TRBJ1-5	TGTGCCACCAGCAGAGATATGGCAGGGAGGGACAATCAGCCCCAGCATTTT	CATSRDMAGRDNQPQHF
TRBV6-2/TRBV6-3	TRBD1	NA	TRBJ2-7	TGTGCCAGCAGTCCCTTACAGGGGAAGTCCTACGAGCAGTACTTC	CASSPLQGKSYEQYF
TRBV30	TRBD2	NA	TRBJ2-1	TGTGCCTGGAGCTCTAGCGGGAGTATCAATGAGCAGTTCTTC	CAWSSSGSINEQFF
TRBV11-2	TRBD1	NA	TRBJ2-7	TGTGCCAGCAGCCCCCGGACAGGGATCTCCTACGAGCAGTACTTC	CASSPRTGISYEQYF
TRBV14	NA	NA	TRBJ2-7	TGTGCCAGCAGCCAAGATAAGCCTCCCTACGAGCAGTACTTC	CASSQDKPPYEQYF
TRBV6-5	NA	NA	TRBJ2-5	TGTGCCAGCAGCAGGGATCAAGAGACCCAGTACTTC	CASSRDQETQYF
TRBV3-1/TRBV3-2	NA	NA	TRBJ1-1	TGTGCCAGCAGCCCCCCAGGGTGGACTGAAGCTTTCTTT	CASSPPGWTEAFF
TRBV6-2/TRBV6-3	TRBD2	NA	TRBJ2-1	TGTGCCAGCAGTTACACGGGCCCCACTAGCGCCAGCTCCTACAATGAGCAGTTCTTC	CASSYTGPTSASSYNEQFF
TRBV20-1	NA	NA	TRBJ1-1	TGCAGTGCTATGGGAGCAGCTTTCTTT	CSAMGAAFF
TRBV4-2	NA	NA	TRBJ2-2	TGTGCCAGCAGCCAGTCTACAGCGGACACCGGGGAGCTGTTTTTT	CASSQSTADTGELFF
TRBV10-3	TRBD1	NA	TRBJ2-7	TGTGCCATCAGTGACCAGGGACAGGGCCTAGGCGAGCAGTACTTC	CAISDQGQGLGEQYF
TRBV4-2	TRBD2	NA	TRBJ2-1	TGTGCCAGCAGCCAAGATGGTACGACTAGCGGGTACAATGAGCAGTTCTTC	CASSQDGTTSGYNEQFF
TRBV12-5	NA	NA	TRBJ2-2	TGTGCTAGTGGTTACATTCGGAAGGAGGATATGAACACCGGGGAGCTGTTTTTT	CASGYIRKEDMNTGELFF
TRBV27	NA	NA	TRBJ2-7	TGTGCCAGCAGTTCGGGCTACGAGCAGTACTTC	CASSSGYEQYF
TRBV15	NA	NA	TRBJ2-3	TGTGCCACCAGCAGAGTGGGAGCGGATACGCAGTATTTT	CATSRVGADTQYF
TRBV2	NA	NA	TRBJ2-3	TGTGCCATCAGTCTTGGGCCGGTTAGCACAGATACGCAGTATTTT	CAISLGPVSTDTQYF
TRBV5-1	NA	NA	TRBJ1-4	TGCGCCAGCAGCTTGGCCGGGAGGCCAACTAATGAAAAACTGTTTTTT	CASSLAGRPTNEKLFF
TRBV15	NA	NA	TRBJ1-2	TGTGCCACCAGCAGAGATCCAGCGGGGGGTGTCTATGGCTACACCTTC	CATSRDPAGGVYGYTF
TRBV6-5	NA	NA	TRBJ2-5	TGTGCCAGCAGTTACTATCGGCGCGGTCGAGAGACCCAGTACTTC	CASSYYRRGRETQYF
TRBV6-5	NA	NA	TRBJ1-2	TGTGCCAGCAGCCCGACACCCCTTAACTATGGCTACACCTTC	CASSPTPLNYGYTF
TRBV29-1	NA	NA	TRBJ1-1	TGCAGCGTTGCTTCGAACACTGAAGCTTTCTTT	CSVASNTEAFF
TRBV9	NA	NA	TRBJ1-1	TGTGCCAGCAGCGTAGCTGTTCAGGGAACAGCTTTCTTT	CASSVAVQGTAFF
TRBV7-8	TRBD2	NA	TRBJ2-3	TGTGCCAGCAGCTTAGGGACTAGCGGGAGCACAGATACGCAGTATTTT	CASSLGTSGSTDTQYF
TRBV11-2	NA	NA	TRBJ1-5	TGTGCCAGCAGCCCGTCGAGTTATAGCAATCAGCCCCAGCATTTT	CASSPSSYSNQPQHF
TRBV5-1	NA	NA	TRBJ2-2	TGCGCCAGCAGTAACGAAGGGGTTGGCGCCGGGGAGCTGTTTTTT	CASSNEGVGAGELFF
TRBV4-3	NA	NA	TRBJ1-1	TGCGCCAGCAGCCAAGTCGGTGGGCCGAACACTGAAGCTTTCTTT	CASSQVGGPNTEAFF
TRBV13	NA	few	TRBJ2-7	TGTGCCAGCAGCTTAGGACCCAGGGATACGTACGAGCAGTACTTC	CASSLGPRDTYEQYF
TRBV3-1/TRBV3-2	NA	NA	TRBJ1-2	TGTGCCAGCAGCGACCAGAGGATCCTCAGGACTTCCACCGCTAACTATGGCTACACCTTC	CASSDQRILRTSTANYGYTF
TRBV9	TRBD2	NA	TRBJ2-1	TGTGCCAGCAGCCCCTGGAGCACGGGAGGGCGGGATGAGCAGTTCTTC	CASSPWSTGGRDEQFF
TRBV5-4	NA	NA	TRBJ2-5	TGTGCCAGCAGCTTGGGGACCCTTCAGGGATACCAAGAGACCCAGTACTTC	CASSLGTLQGYQETQYF
TRBV6-5	NA	NA	TRBJ2-7	TGTGCCAGCAGTTACTCGGGCGTGGATAGCTCCTACGAGCAGTACTTC	CASSYSGVDSSYEQYF
TRBV28	TRBD2	NA	TRBJ2-5	TGTGCCAGCAGTTTCGAGCGGGGGAGCAGGACCCAGTACTTC	CASSFERGSRTQYF
TRBV5-1	TRBD2	NA	TRBJ2-2	TGCGCCAGCAGCTTGTTTGCGGGAGGCCTGGGAACCGGGGAGCTGTTTTTT	CASSLFAGGLGTGELFF
TRBV6-6	NA	NA	TRBJ2-3	TGTGCCAGCAGTTACTCGACTGGAACCACAGATACGCAGTATTTT	CASSYSTGTTDTQYF
TRBV5-4	NA	NA	TRBJ1-5	TGTGCCAGCAGCTCCGCGGGGGGCAATCAGCCCCAGCATTTT	CASSSAGGNQPQHF
TRBV29-1	TRBD1	NA	TRBJ2-3	TGCAGCGTAGGGACAGGGGAAACAGATACGCAGTATTTT	CSVGTGETDTQYF
TRBV19	TRBD2	NA	TRBJ2-4	TGTGCCAGTAGTATTCAGCGCGGGGGACCCAAAAACATTCAGTACTTC	CASSIQRGGPKNIQYF
TRBV30	TRBD2	once	TRBJ2-1	TGTGCCTGGAGGGGACTAGGCGTCTCCTACAATGAGCAGTTCTTC	CAWRGLGVSYNEQFF
TRBV28	TRBD2	NA	TRBJ2-7	TGTGCCAGCCGTATAAGGAGCGGGAGTCTCCACGAGCAGTACTTC	CASRIRSGSLHEQYF
TRBV24-1	TRBD1	few	TRBJ2-7	TGTGCCACCAGTGACCCAGGGACAGGGGGCACCTACGAGCAGTACTTC	CATSDPGTGGTYEQYF
TRBV11-2	NA	NA	TRBJ2-5	TGTGCCAGCAGCTTGCAGCCCGGGACAAATACTCAAGAGACCCAGTACTTC	CASSLQPGTNTQETQYF
TRBV4-1	TRBD2	NA	TRBJ2-7	TGCGCCAGCAGCCAAGGATCGGCTAGCGGCTACGAGCAGTACTTC	CASSQGSASGYEQYF